What follows are 25 T cell receptor beta chains derived from one specimen sequenced in a study of cytomegalovirus exposure and HLA in healthy donors. This PCR relied on a set of 60 Vbeta primers and 13 Jbeta primers. Sequencing used immunoSEQ multiplex PCR; TCRdb keeps in-frame clones, though not all of them. This sample has more than 90,000 clones, with roughly 80% found just once. The sample taken for sequencing was PBMCs. The receptors shown here come from a middle-aged man in good health and CMV-seronegative.

The V and J genes are TRBV5-1 and TRBJ1-4; D gene uncertain. The CDR3 is made up of 14 amino acids. CDR1 is SGHRS and CDR2 is YFSETQ in the germline V gene. Trimming stripped 0 bases from V and 8 bases from J, with 11 bases between. This CDR3 reads CASSLASQYEKLFF. In nucleotides, the CDR3 is TGCGCCAGCAGCTTGGCATCGCAGTACGAAAAACTGTTTTTT.

This chain connects TRBV30 to TRBJ1-2, with unresolved D. Germline CDR1 is GTSNPN and CDR2 is SVGIG (reference sequence). This CDR3 is 15 amino acids long. Trimming cost V 5 bases and J 0 bases, with 16 bases left between them. Here the CDR3 reads CAWRVGSGTNYGYTF. The CDR3 region has the DNA TGTGCCTGGCGGGTTGGCTCCGGGACTAACTATGGCTACACCTTC.

The CDR3 DNA follows: TGCGCCAGCAGCTTGGGTCCAGGGGGCACAACTGAAGCTTTCTTT. Translating gives CASSLGPGGTTEAFF. The V and J genes are TRBV5-1 and TRBJ1-1; 8 nucleotides line up with TRBD1. Germline lookup yields CDR1 SGHRS and CDR2 YFSETQ. With 0 bases clipped from V and 5 bases from J, the junction kept 6 bases outside the gene matches. The CDR3 is made up of 15 amino acids.

This clone was recorded once. The rearrangement links TRBV4-3 to TRBJ2-1; D remains unclear. CDR1 LGHNA and CDR2 YSLEER come from the germline V gene. Deletions cut 0 bases from V and 2 bases from J, with 11 bases between. CDR3 length: 16 residues. CDR3 nucleotides: TGCGCCAGCAGCCAAGAGGTCCTGGAGCCCTACAATGAGCAGTTCTTC. This codes for CASSQEVLEPYNEQFF.

V gene TRBV5-6 combines with J gene TRBJ1-2; TRBD1 aligns across 8 bases. CDR3 size: 13 residues. Germline assignment: CDR1 SGHDT and CDR2 YYEEEE. J lost 4 bases, V lost 4 bases, and 3 bases had no gene match. This chain's CDR3 is CASSPGTGYGYTF. CDR3 in DNA: TGTGCCAGCAGCCCAGGGACAGGCTATGGCTACACCTTC.

The gene calls are TRBV29-1 and TRBJ2-5, with 9 bases matching TRBD2. Trimming removed 6 bases from V and 5 bases from J; junction bases left unmatched: 13. The CDR3 consists of 15 residues. Germline V gene sequence: CDR1 SQVTM, CDR2 ANQGSEA. CDR3 loop: CSVQGIAGVWETQYF. In nucleotides, the CDR3 is TGCAGCGTCCAAGGGATAGCGGGGGTGTGGGAGACCCAGTACTTC.

V and J are TRBV10-3 and TRBJ2-3, with 11 bases fitting TRBD1. The CDR3 is made up of 14 amino acids. Germline CDR1 is ENHRY and CDR2 is SYGVKD. V lost 1 base and J lost 6; bases outside the gene matches: 0. The CDR3 DNA reads TGTGCCATCAGTGAGTGGACAGGGGGCGATACGCAGTATTTT. It is translated as CAISEWTGGDTQYF.

The rearrangement joins TRBV10-3 to TRBJ2-3; no clear D. CDR1 is ENHRY and CDR2 is SYGVKD in the germline V gene. V was trimmed by 3 bases and J by 5 bases, leaving 9 bases between them. This CDR3 is built from 13 residues. CDR3 protein: CAISDYPQDTQYF. DNA for the CDR3: TGTGCCATCAGTGACTACCCCCAAGATACGCAGTATTTT.

This rearrangement joins TRBV19 to TRBJ2-5; 12 bases agree with TRBD1. V gave up 8 bases and J gave up 5 bases; unmatched junction bases: 6. The CDR3 consists of 14 residues. Germline lookup yields CDR1 LNHDA and CDR2 SQIVND (reference sequence). The CDR3 region has the DNA TGTGCCAGTTCCGGGACAGGGGGCCGCGAGACCCAGTACTTC. Translating it yields CASSGTGGRETQYF.

This rearrangement joins TRBV29-1 to TRBJ1-1, with a possible D match to TRBD1 (6 bases). Trimming took 5 bases from V and 5 from J, leaving 15 bases between them. Germline lookup yields CDR1 SQVTM and CDR2 ANQGSEA. The length of the CDR3 is 13 residues. Written as DNA, the CDR3 is TGCAGCGTTCTCACAGGGCGGGGGACTGAAGCTTTCTTT. Residues: CSVLTGRGTEAFF.

A word on this clone: Other DNA sequences within the sample encode an identical CDR3. This chain connects TRBV2 to TRBJ1-2; D is undetermined. The V end was cut by 6 bases, the J end by 2 bases, with 7 bases between. From germline, CDR1 is SNHLY and CDR2 FYNNEI. This CDR3 region has 12 residues. CDR3 region: CASSGENYGYTF. CDR3 DNA sequence: TGTGCCAGCAGCGGGGAGAACTATGGCTACACCTTC.

The chain uses TRBV7-9 and TRBJ1-1, with D perhaps matching TRBD1 (6 bases). Germline-derived CDR1 and CDR2 are SEHNR and FQNEAQ (reference sequence). The CDR3 contains 13 residues. With 2 bases removed from V and 8 bases from J, the gap between germline ends came to 12 bases. The CDR3, as DNA: TGTGCCAGCAGCTTAACTCAGGGGACCGAAGCTTTCTTT. Its translation: CASSLTQGTEAFF.

The V gene is TRBV7-9, the J gene TRBJ2-1; perhaps TRBD2 as D (7 bases). Looked up from germline, CDR1 is SEHNR and CDR2 is FQNEAQ (reference sequence). The CDR3 extends over 17 amino acids. V shed 7 bases and J shed 0 bases, with 19 bases lying between them. CDR3 in DNA: TGTGCCAGCACTACGGCCGGGGGGCCCTTCTCCTACAATGAGCAGTTCTTC. Translated, it gives CASTTAGGPFSYNEQFF.

This clone was observed a few times. The genes are TRBV6-5 and TRBJ1-1, with D possibly being TRBD1 (5 bases). V shed 4 bases and J shed 1 base, with 7 bases lying between them. Germline V CDR1 and CDR2: MNHEY, SVGAGI. The CDR3 spans 13 residues. This CDR3 reads CASSSGSNTEAFF. Here the CDR3 DNA reads TGTGCCAGCAGTTCAGGGTCGAACACTGAAGCTTTCTTT.

This clone was found once. The V gene is TRBV5-4, the J gene TRBJ1-3; a possible D gene is TRBD1 (5 bases). Germline CDR1 and CDR2: SGHNT and YYREEE (reference sequence). Between the trimmed V and J ends, which lost 4 bases and 0 bases, there was a span of 17 bases. The CDR3 loop spans 17 amino acids. The CDR3 nucleotides are TGTGCCAGCAGCAGCCGGGGGATCACGCTCTCTGGAAACACCATATATTTT. Protein product: CASSSRGITLSGNTIYF. The full variable domain, its missing parts supplied by reference TRBV5-4 and TRBJ1-3, is ETGVTQSPTHLIKTRGQQVTLRCSSQSGHNTVSWYQQALGQGPQFIFQYYREEENGRGNFPPRFSGLQFPNYSSELNVNALELDDSALYLCASSSRGITLSGNTIYFGEGSWLTVV.

The rearrangement links TRBV10-3 to TRBJ2-5; 8 bases map to TRBD1. The CDR3 loop spans 14 amino acids. CDR1 is ENHRY and CDR2 is SYGVKD in the germline V gene. The ends lost 3 bases at V and 6 bases at J; junction bases unmatched: 6. The CDR3 sequence: CAISDMQGAQTQYF. DNA of the CDR3: TGTGCCATCAGTGATATGCAGGGGGCACAGACCCAGTACTTC.

To note about this clone: The same CDR3 arises from other DNA sequences in this sample as well. The genes are TRBV7-2 and TRBJ1-5; possible D gene TRBD1, 6 bases. The CDR3 contains 16 residues. Trimming left V 5 bases short and J 6 bases short, with 20 bases between. Germline V CDR1 and CDR2: SGHTA, FQGNSA. Written as DNA, the CDR3 is TGTGCCAGCAGCGAAGGGGGGGTAAATAACGGTCAGCCCCAGCATTTT. Residues: CASSEGGVNNGQPQHF.

The J gene is TRBJ2-3, the V gene TRBV6-5; 7 nucleotides agree with TRBD1. The CDR3 is 12 residues long. V gave up 11 bases and J gave up 2 bases; unmatched junction bases: 4. The V gene's germline CDR1 is MNHEY and CDR2 SVGAGI. CDR3 region: CAATGNTDTQYF. As DNA, the CDR3 is TGTGCCGCGACAGGGAACACAGATACGCAGTATTTT.

The J gene is TRBJ2-1, the V gene TRBV11-2; TRBD1 might be the D (5 bases). Trimming took off 11 bases at V and 0 bases at J, with 17 bases between the two ends. Per germline, CDR1 SGHAT and CDR2 FQNNGV. The CDR3 covers 15 residues. The CDR3 loop reads CAPRDQGSSYNEQFF. The CDR3 DNA is TGTGCCCCTCGAGATCAGGGAAGCTCCTACAATGAGCAGTTCTTC.

V and J are TRBV5-1 and TRBJ1-1, with D maybe TRBD1 (6 bases). Germline-derived CDR1 and CDR2 are SGHRS and YFSETQ. V shed 6 bases and J shed 1 base, with 13 bases lying between them. This CDR3 region has 14 residues. The CDR3, as DNA: TGCGCCAGCAACTCGGGGACAAAGAACACTGAAGCTTTCTTT. Translation: CASNSGTKNTEAFF. Drawing the rest from reference TRBV5-1 and TRBJ1-1, the complete variable domain is KAGVTQTPRYLIKTRGQQVTLSCSPISGHRSVSWYQQTPGQGLQFLFEYFSETQRNKGNFPGRFSGRQFSNSRSEMNVSTLELGDSALYLCASNSGTKNTEAFFGQGTRLTVV.

This clone was found once. The rearrangement uses TRBV6-1 and TRBJ2-7; D not resolved. V dropped 3 bases and J dropped 3 bases, with 9 bases sitting between them. The CDR3 extends over 13 amino acids. CDR1 MNHNS and CDR2 SASEGT come from the germline V gene. The CDR3 loop reads CASSEMTSYEQYV. The CDR3 DNA reads TGTGCCAGCAGTGAGATGACAAGCTACGAGCAGTACGTC.

This sequence joins TRBV14 and TRBJ2-2; D not resolved. Trimming shortened V by 2 bases and J by 3 bases, and 7 bases separated the two germline ends. Germline lookup yields CDR1 SGHDN and CDR2 FVKESK. The CDR3 runs 14 residues. CDR3 protein: CASSQLRDTGELFF. CDR3 sequence (DNA): TGTGCCAGCAGCCAACTTCGTGACACCGGGGAGCTGTTTTTT.

The chain joins TRBV10-1 to TRBJ2-7, with D uncertain. The V and J ends lost 0 bases and 5 bases respectively, with 5 bases between them. CDR1 and CDR2 (germline): WNHNN, SYGVQD (reference sequence). This CDR3 spans 12 amino acids. CDR3 nucleotide sequence: TGCGCCAGCAGTGAGTCTGTCGACGAGCAGTACTTC. It translates to CASSESVDEQYF.

This clone was seen more than once but under ten times. The V and J genes are TRBV5-1 and TRBJ2-5; D remains unclear. Trimming left V 5 bases short and J 3 bases short, with 5 bases between. Per the germline V gene, CDR1 is SGHRS and CDR2 is YFSETQ. The CDR3 length is 11 residues. CDR3 residues: CASRGEETQYF. Written as DNA, the CDR3 is TGCGCCAGCAGAGGAGAAGAGACCCAGTACTTC.

In this sample, this clone turned up once. V is TRBV6-6 and J is TRBJ1-1; 7 nucleotides align to TRBD1. CDR1 and CDR2 (germline): MNHNY, SVGAGI (reference sequence). CDR3 length equals 15 residues. Trimming cost V 0 bases and J 7 bases; bases outside gene matches: 8. The CDR3 loop is CASSYSRTQGNEAFF. The CDR3 bases are TGTGCCAGCAGTTACTCTAGAACACAGGGGAATGAAGCTTTCTTT.